The 18 T cell receptor beta chains in this list originate from one sample, sequenced in a study of cytomegalovirus exposure and HLA in healthy donors (dated by TCRdb to about 2017). Library construction relied on the immunoSEQ multiplex PCR assay. The multiplex PCR relied on a mix of 60 forward primers for TCR Vbeta segments and 13 reverse primers for TCR Jbeta segments. The clones in this table, taken by TCRdb from immuneACCESS, are in-frame only. Not every clone is retained; where verified, under half of the shortfall comes from an unresolved V gene, and the cause of the rest is unknown. The sample table contains 150,000 to 200,000 clones; only one count was recorded for 81% of them. Of the sample, around 3.6% is held by the ten largest clones. The sequenced material came from PBMCs. The receptors originated from a man aged 35 to 55 in good health and CMV-seropositive.

This clone was seen just once. This chain joins TRBV7-9 and TRBJ2-1; 8 bases fit TRBD2. V dropped 7 bases and J dropped 8; count of bases not matched to a gene: 13. This CDR3 is 15 amino acids long. Germline CDR1 is SEHNR and CDR2 is FQNEAQ (reference sequence). CDR3 residues: CASTQTSEFFDEQFF. CDR3 nucleotides: TGTGCCAGCACCCAGACTAGCGAATTCTTCGATGAGCAGTTCTTC.

The chain recombines TRBV7-9 with TRBJ2-2; a weak D match, TRBD1 (6 bases). V dropped 4 bases and J dropped 6 bases, with 15 bases sitting between them. Germline CDR1 reads SEHNR; CDR2 reads FQNEAQ (reference sequence). The CDR3 is 15 residues long. The CDR3 DNA reads as TGTGCCAGCAGCTCCGGGACATGGGTGTCCGGGGAGCTGTTTTTT. Amino acids: CASSSGTWVSGELFF.

The rearrangement uses TRBV6-5 and TRBJ2-1; D might be TRBD1 (5 bases). Trimming stripped 7 bases from V and 9 bases from J, with 10 bases between. The germline CDR1 and CDR2 sequences are MNHEY and SVGAGI. This CDR3 region has 11 residues. The CDR3 DNA reads as TGTGCCAGCAAAGGGGTCCGTGAGCAGTTCTTC. Translating gives CASKGVREQFF.

The chain carries TRBV2 and TRBJ2-1; 12 bases agree with TRBD1. The germline CDR1 and CDR2 sequences are SNHLY and FYNNEI. The CDR3 has 14 amino acids. V lost 4 bases to trimming and J lost 8 bases; unmatched junction nucleotides: 3. The CDR3 reads CASSVGQGADEQFF. CDR3 bases: TGTGCCAGCAGTGTGGGACAGGGGGCCGATGAGCAGTTCTTC.

This chain uses TRBV18 with TRBJ2-7; 7 nucleotides align to TRBD2. The CDR3 covers 15 residues. Germline V gene data show CDR1 as KGHSH and CDR2 as LQKENI. V was pared by 3 bases and J by 4 bases, with 9 bases of the junction left unmatched. CDR3 region: CASSPASGTRYEQYF. For the CDR3, the DNA is TGTGCCAGCTCACCGGCTAGCGGTACCAGGTACGAGCAGTACTTC.

V and J are TRBV6-5 and TRBJ1-6, with unresolved D. Deletions cut 6 bases from V and 10 bases from J, with 19 bases between. Looked up from germline, CDR1 is MNHEY and CDR2 is SVGAGI. The CDR3 length is 15 residues. DNA for the CDR3: TGTGCCAGCAGCTTGGCGGTCCCTTTTGACTCACCCCTCCACTTT. This translates into CASSLAVPFDSPLHF.

The chain recombines TRBV5-4 with TRBJ2-1, with TRBD2 identical over 12 bases. Germline V gene data show CDR1 as SGHNT and CDR2 as YYREEE (reference sequence). The CDR3 is 17 amino acids. Trimming removed 0 bases from V and 1 base from J; junction bases left unmatched: 2. CDR3 amino acids: CASSLGTSGVSYNEQFF. The CDR3 region has the DNA TGTGCCAGCAGCTTGGGGACTAGCGGGGTTTCCTACAATGAGCAGTTCTTC.

This CDR3 reads CASSESQGIYGYTF. DNA of the CDR3: TGCGCCAGCAGTGAGTCTCAGGGGATATATGGCTACACCTTC. The rearrangement uses TRBV10-2 and TRBJ1-2, with a tentative D call TRBD1 (6 bases). V gave up 0 bases and J gave up 5 bases, with 10 bases separating them. Germline CDR1 reads WSHSY; CDR2 reads SAAADI. The CDR3 sequence is 14 residues long.

The rearrangement uses TRBV6-6 and TRBJ2-7; 10 bases line up with TRBD2. The trim removed 0 bases at V and 5 bases at J, leaving 7 bases unmatched. Per the germline V gene, CDR1 is MNHNY and CDR2 is SVGAGI (reference sequence). The CDR3 has 16 residues. CDR3 residues: CASSYSIAGGRDEQYF. CDR3 DNA: TGTGCCAGCAGTTACTCGATAGCGGGGGGACGCGACGAGCAGTACTTC.

The V and J genes are TRBV29-1 and TRBJ2-2; D might be TRBD2 (5 bases). This CDR3 is built from 12 residues. Germline V gene sequence: CDR1 SQVTM, CDR2 ANQGSEA. The V and J ends lost 4 bases and 4 bases respectively, with 7 bases between them. The CDR3 loop is CSVGGITGELFF. CDR3 coding DNA: TGCAGCGTTGGAGGGATCACCGGGGAGCTGTTTTTT.

The gene calls are TRBV28 and TRBJ2-7, with 7 positions matching TRBD2. The ends lost 2 bases at V and 3 bases at J; junction bases unmatched: 10. Germline-derived CDR1 and CDR2 are MDHEN and SYDVKM. The CDR3 contains 16 residues. Here the CDR3 DNA reads TGTGCCAGCAGTTTACTGGACACCCCGGGGGGCTACGAGCAGTACTTC. Protein sequence: CASSLLDTPGGYEQYF. The full variable domain, with the rest looked up from reference TRBV28 and TRBJ2-7, is DVKVTQSSRYLVKRTGEKVFLECVQDMDHENMFWYRQDPGLGLRLIYFSYDVKMKEKGDIPEGYSVSREKKERFSLILESASTNQTSMYLCASSLLDTPGGYEQYFGPGTRLTVT.

The sample holds one count of this clone. CDR3 coding DNA: TGCGCCAGCAGCTTGGGTCAGGGGCTCAATCAGCCCCAGCATTTT. This translates into CASSLGQGLNQPQHF. The chain has TRBV5-1 and TRBJ1-5; possible D gene TRBD1, 6 bases. The germline CDR1 and CDR2 sequences are SGHRS and YFSETQ. Trimming pared 0 bases from V and 3 bases from J, leaving 10 bases between. CDR3 length: 15 residues.

The rearrangement links TRBV7-9 to TRBJ2-3; no reliable D call. This CDR3 spans 17 amino acids. CDR1 SEHNR and CDR2 FQNEAQ come from the germline V gene (reference sequence). Trimming took 0 bases from V and 2 from J, leaving 15 bases between them. The CDR3 reads CASSLAPQRKLTDTQYF. Here the CDR3 DNA reads TGTGCCAGCAGCTTAGCCCCCCAGAGGAAACTCACAGATACGCAGTATTTT.

The chain joins TRBV2 to TRBJ2-3, with D possibly matching TRBD2 (6 bases). Germline CDR1 reads SNHLY; CDR2 reads FYNNEI. Trimming removed 2 bases at V and 4 bases at J, with 10 bases between. The CDR3 is 14 residues long. The CDR3 region has the DNA TGTGCCAGCAGTGAAAAGACGGGAGCAGATACGCAGTATTTT. Amino acid sequence: CASSEKTGADTQYF. Filled out from reference TRBV2 and TRBJ2-3, the complete variable domain reads EPEVTQTPSHQVTQMGQEVILRCVPISNHLYFYWYRQILGQKVEFLVSFYNNEISEKSEIFDDQFSVERPDGSNFTLKIRSTKLEDSAMYFCASSEKTGADTQYFGPGTRLTVL.

The chain links TRBV27 to TRBJ2-7, with 10 bases matching TRBD1. CDR3 length equals 16 residues. Looked up from germline, CDR1 is MNHEY and CDR2 is SMNVEV (reference sequence). With V trimmed by 5 bases and J by 4 bases, 11 bases remained unmatched. The CDR3 DNA is TGTGCCAGCAGTCGTTTAACCGGGACAGGGGTTTACGAGCAGTACTTC. Amino acids: CASSRLTGTGVYEQYF.

V is TRBV6-6 and J is TRBJ2-3; 7 nucleotides agree with TRBD2. V shed 10 bases and J 6 bases; nucleotides not matched to a gene: 7. Germline CDR1 reads MNHNY; CDR2 reads SVGAGI (reference sequence). CDR3 length: 12 amino acids. CDR3: CATRRESDTQYF. CDR3 nucleotide sequence: TGTGCCACCCGGCGGGAGTCGGATACGCAGTATTTT.

The chain uses TRBV5-1 and TRBJ1-3; D is possibly TRBD1 (6 bases). Germline CDR1 reads SGHRS; CDR2 reads YFSETQ. Trimming cost V 4 bases and J 4 bases, with 24 bases left between them. This CDR3 has 18 residues. Here the CDR3 DNA reads TGCGCCAGCAGCCCGGCGGGGGGGGCTCCAGAGGGAGGAAACACCATATATTTT. Translating gives CASSPAGGAPEGGNTIYF.

The V and J genes are TRBV6-1 and TRBJ2-7, with 8 bases aligning to TRBD2. V lost 10 bases to trimming and J lost 0 bases; unmatched junction nucleotides: 8. In germline, CDR1 is MNHNS, CDR2 SASEGT. The CDR3 is 14 amino acids. CDR3 in DNA: TGTGCCACCTCCCGGGAGGGCCTCTCCTACGAGCAGTACTTC. It translates to CATSREGLSYEQYF.